This T cell receptor (beta chain) was found in a study of T cell changes during pregnancy in multiple sclerosis. The assay was immunoSEQ multiplex PCR, and TCRdb's table has in-frame clones only and misses some. The sample contains approximately 74,000 clones, about nine tenths of which appear only once. The CDR3 runs to 14 residues. From germline, CDR1 is SGHVS and CDR2 FQNEAQ. The germline V and J ends were trimmed by 1 base and 3 bases, with 10 bases remaining between them. The sample consisted of peripheral blood, taken before pregnancy. The receptor was isolated from a female donor with multiple sclerosis, enrolled in a pregnancy study. This chain links TRBV7-8 with TRBJ2-7; perhaps TRBD2 as D (5 bases). The CDR3 reads CASSLGEMGYEQYF. Here the CDR3 DNA reads TGTGCCAGCAGCTTAGGGGAGATGGGCTACGAGCAGTACTTC.